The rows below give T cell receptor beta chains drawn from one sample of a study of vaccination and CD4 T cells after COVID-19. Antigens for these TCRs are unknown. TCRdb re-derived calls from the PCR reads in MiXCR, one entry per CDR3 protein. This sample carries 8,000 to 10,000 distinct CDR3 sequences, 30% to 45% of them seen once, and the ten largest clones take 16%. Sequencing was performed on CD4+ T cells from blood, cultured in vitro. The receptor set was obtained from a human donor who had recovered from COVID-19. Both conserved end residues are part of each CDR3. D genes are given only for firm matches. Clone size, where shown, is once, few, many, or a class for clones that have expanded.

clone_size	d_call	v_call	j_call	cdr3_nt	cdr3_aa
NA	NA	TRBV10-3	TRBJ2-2	TGTGCCACCGGAGAAGGGGCCGGGGAGCTGTTTTTT	CATGEGAGELFF
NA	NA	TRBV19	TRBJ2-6	TGTGCCAGTAGCCTGGGACGGACCAACTCTGGGGCCAACGTCCTGACTTTC	CASSLGRTNSGANVLTF
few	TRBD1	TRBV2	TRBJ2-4	TGTGCCAGCAGGACAGGGGGCACGGGGGCCAAAAACATTCAGTACTTC	CASRTGGTGAKNIQYF
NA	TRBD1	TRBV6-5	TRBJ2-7	TGTGCCAGCAGTTACGACAGGGGGTACGAGCAGTACTTC	CASSYDRGYEQYF
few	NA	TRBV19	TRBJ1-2	TGTGCCAGTAGTATGGACGGTATCTATGGCTACACCTTC	CASSMDGIYGYTF
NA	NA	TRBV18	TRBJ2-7	TGTGCCAGCTCGCGGACAGCGACCTACGAGCAGTACTTC	CASSRTATYEQYF
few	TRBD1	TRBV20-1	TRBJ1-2	TGCAGTGCTCAAGGACAGGGGGTCTATGGCTACACCTTC	CSAQGQGVYGYTF
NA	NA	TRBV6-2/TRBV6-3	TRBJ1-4	TGTGCCAGCAGTTACGGGCAGGGCACTGCAACTAATGAAAAACTGTTTTTT	CASSYGQGTATNEKLFF
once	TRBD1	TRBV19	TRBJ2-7	TGTGCCAGTAGTATGATCGGGACAGGGTCCTCCTCCTACGAGCAGTACTTC	CASSMIGTGSSSYEQYF
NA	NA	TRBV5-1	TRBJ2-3	TGCGCCAGCAGCTTCGGGGGTAGCACAGATACGCAGTATTTT	CASSFGGSTDTQYF
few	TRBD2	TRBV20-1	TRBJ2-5	TGCAGTGCTAGACTAGCGGGAGGAGAGACCCAGTACTTC	CSARLAGGETQYF
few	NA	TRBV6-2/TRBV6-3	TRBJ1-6	TGTGCCAGCAGTTACTCGAAAGGCCTCGGGAATTCACCCCTCCACTTT	CASSYSKGLGNSPLHF
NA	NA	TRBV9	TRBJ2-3	TGTGCCAGCAGCCGCCGGGGCACAGATACGCAGTATTTT	CASSRRGTDTQYF
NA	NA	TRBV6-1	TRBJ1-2	TGTGCCAGCACTCAGGGGAAGGACTACACCTTC	CASTQGKDYTF
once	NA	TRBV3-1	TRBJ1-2	TGTGCCAGCAGCCAAGATCCAACGGGAGGTTTGTATGGCTACACCTTC	CASSQDPTGGLYGYTF
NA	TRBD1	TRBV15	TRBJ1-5	TGTGCCACCAGCAGAGATGTGGGACAGACTCGAAGAGGTCAGCCCCAGCATTTT	CATSRDVGQTRRGQPQHF
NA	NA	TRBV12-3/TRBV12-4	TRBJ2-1	TGTGCCAGCACCCCACCGGGGGCGCACGAGCAGTTCTTC	CASTPPGAHEQFF
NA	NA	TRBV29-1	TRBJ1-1	TGCAGCGTGTGCTGTCCCCACATGAACACTGAAGCTTTCTTT	CSVCCPHMNTEAFF
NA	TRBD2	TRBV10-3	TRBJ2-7	TGTGCCATCAGTGAGGCGTCAGCGGGGGCATCTGAGCAGTACTTC	CAISEASAGASEQYF
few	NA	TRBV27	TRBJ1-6	TGTGCCAGCACCCGACGGGACCCTTATAATTCACCCCTCCACTTT	CASTRRDPYNSPLHF
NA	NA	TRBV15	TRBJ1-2	TGTGCCACCAGCAGAGATCTGGGAGACTATGGCTACACCTTC	CATSRDLGDYGYTF
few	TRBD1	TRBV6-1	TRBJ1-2	TGTGCCAGCAGTACGCAGGGGGGCTATGGCTACACCTTC	CASSTQGGYGYTF
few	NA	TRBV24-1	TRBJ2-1	TGTGCCACCAGTGGAGGCAAGAGTACCCACAATGAGCAGTTCTTC	CATSGGKSTHNEQFF
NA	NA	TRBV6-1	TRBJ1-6	TGTGCCAGCAGTGACTCTTGGCAGGGAAATTCACCCCTCCACTTT	CASSDSWQGNSPLHF
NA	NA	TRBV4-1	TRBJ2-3	TGCGCCAGCAGCCCCCGCCCTTTCGCGGACCCTCGGACAGATACGCAGTATTTT	CASSPRPFADPRTDTQYF
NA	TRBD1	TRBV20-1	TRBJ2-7	TGCAGTGCTAGCTGGGACAGGGGAGGGTACGAGCAGTACTTC	CSASWDRGGYEQYF
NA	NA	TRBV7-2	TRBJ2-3	TGTGCCAGCAGCTTAGGGTCCACCCCAGATACGCAGTATTTT	CASSLGSTPDTQYF
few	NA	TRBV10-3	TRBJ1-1	TGTGCCATCAGTGCAGGGCGGAACACTGAAGCTTTCTTT	CAISAGRNTEAFF
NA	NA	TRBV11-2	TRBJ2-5	TGTGCCAGCAGCTTAGTGGTTCTCGAGACCCAGTACTTC	CASSLVVLETQYF
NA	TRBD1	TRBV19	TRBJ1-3	TGTGCCAGTAGTACTACAGGGGTCCTAGCTGGAAACACCATATATTTT	CASSTTGVLAGNTIYF
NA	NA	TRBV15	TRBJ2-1	TGTGCCACCAGCAGACCAGGCCCCTACAATGAGCAGTTCTTC	CATSRPGPYNEQFF
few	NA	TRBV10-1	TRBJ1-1	TGCGCCAGCAGTTCCGACTCCACTGAAGCTTTCTTT	CASSSDSTEAFF
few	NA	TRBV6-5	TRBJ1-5	TGTGCCAGCAGTTACGGGGGAAATCAGCCCCAGCATTTT	CASSYGGNQPQHF
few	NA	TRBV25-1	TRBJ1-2	TGTGCCAGCAGTGATCGCCGCCTGGGGGGCTACACCTTC	CASSDRRLGGYTF
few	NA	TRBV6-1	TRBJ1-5	TGTGCCAGCAGTGATAGTACCCAGGGTTATCAGCCCCAGCATTTT	CASSDSTQGYQPQHF
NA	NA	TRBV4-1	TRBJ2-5	TGCGCCAGCAGCCAAGCCGGGTCAGGGATGCAGGAGACCCAGTACTTC	CASSQAGSGMQETQYF
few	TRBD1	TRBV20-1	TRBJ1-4	TGCAGTGCTAGAGATCTCTTCACGGGACAGAATGAAAAACTGTTTTTT	CSARDLFTGQNEKLFF
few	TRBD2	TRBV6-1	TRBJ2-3	TGTGCCAGCAGCGAGCTAGCGGGGTCGGCAGATACGCAGTATTTT	CASSELAGSADTQYF
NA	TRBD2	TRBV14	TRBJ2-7	TGTGCCAGCAGCCAAGATAGGGCACTAGCGGGGGAGCAGCAGTACTTC	CASSQDRALAGEQQYF
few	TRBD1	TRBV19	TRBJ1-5	TGTGCCACCTCAGACAGGGGGCAGAGCAATCAGCCCCAGCATTTT	CATSDRGQSNQPQHF
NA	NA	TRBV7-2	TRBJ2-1	TGTGCCAGCAGCTCGGAGGGGGCCAAAGGATCCTACAATGAGCAGTTCTTC	CASSSEGAKGSYNEQFF
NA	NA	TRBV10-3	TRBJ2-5	TGTGCCATCAGTGACGGGCAAGAGACCCAGTACTTC	CAISDGQETQYF
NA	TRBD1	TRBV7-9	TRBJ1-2	TGTGCCAGCAGCTACACCCCCCGGGACAGGGTAGGGGAGGGCTACACCTTC	CASSYTPRDRVGEGYTF
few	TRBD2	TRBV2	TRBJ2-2	TGTGCCAGCAACTTGGGACTAGCCTCCGGGGAGCTGTTTTTT	CASNLGLASGELFF
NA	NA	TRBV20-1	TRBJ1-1	TGCAGTGCTAGAGCCGGATCCGACCTTCGCGCTGAAGCTTTCTTT	CSARAGSDLRAEAFF
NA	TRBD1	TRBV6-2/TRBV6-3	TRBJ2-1	TGTGCCAGCAGTTACTCGAGATACCCTACCGGGACAGACTCCTACAATGAGCAGTTCTTC	CASSYSRYPTGTDSYNEQFF
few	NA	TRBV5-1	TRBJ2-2	TGCGCCAGCAACGGCGGGGCGAACACCGGGGAGCTGTTTTTT	CASNGGANTGELFF
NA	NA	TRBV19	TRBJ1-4	TGTGCCAGACTCCGACAGACAACTAATGAAAAACTGTTTTTT	CARLRQTTNEKLFF
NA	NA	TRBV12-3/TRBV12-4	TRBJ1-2	TGTGCCAGCGGCTTGGACAGCGCACCCTATGGCTACACCTTC	CASGLDSAPYGYTF
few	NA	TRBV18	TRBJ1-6	TGTGCCAGCTCACCACAGGGCCTCAATTCACCCCTCCACTTT	CASSPQGLNSPLHF
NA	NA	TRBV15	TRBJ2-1	TGTGCCACCAACCGACCCCCCGAGAATGAGCAGTTCTTC	CATNRPPENEQFF
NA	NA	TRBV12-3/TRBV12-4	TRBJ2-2	TGTGCCAGCAGTTTCGGGGCAGGAACCGGGGAGCTGTTTTTT	CASSFGAGTGELFF
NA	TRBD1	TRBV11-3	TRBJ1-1	TGTGCCAGCAGCCTAGGGACAGGGAAGGACACTGAAGCTTTCTTT	CASSLGTGKDTEAFF
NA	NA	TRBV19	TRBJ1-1	TGTGCCAGTAGTATATCGGCCGGAAAGAACACTGAAGCTTTCTTT	CASSISAGKNTEAFF